The table lists the clone carrying this T cell receptor beta chain with many counts. Its antigen is still unknown. From germline, CDR1 is SGHDN and CDR2 FVKESK. V gave up 7 bases and J gave up 2 bases; unmatched junction bases: 6. This CDR3 region has 16 residues. The entry originates in a study of molecular identifiers for immune sequencing clone quantification. Study conclusions and caveats: For highly expanded clones, sizes could be underestimated when identical TCR molecules share a barcode. Clones carrying above 20 RNA copies accounted for over 98% of effector molecules, under 1% in naive cells.

Making the bulk TCR libraries relied on previously described methods and listed TCR primers. TCRdb reprocessed the PCR reads via MiXCR and lists one record per CDR3 protein. The profile shows 85,000 to 100,000 distinct CDR3 sequences, approximately 24% of them singletons. Naive CD8 T cells underwent sorting with the CD8+CD4-CCR7+CD45RA+ definition. The J gene is TRBJ2-3, the V gene TRBV14, with TRBD2 matching 13 bases. The sequencing sample was made of naive CD8+ T cells from blood, with Jurkat cell RNA spiked in. Noted subset: FACS-sorted CD8+CD4-CCR7+CD45RA+ naive T cells. This clonotype originated in a human donor in good health. Some libraries in this study had Jurkat cell RNA spiked in. The CDR3 nucleotides are TGTGCCAGCACCCCGACTAGCGGGGGGCTCACAGATACGCAGTATTTT. Its translation is CASTPTSGGLTDTQYF. The variable domain in full, with the rest retrieved from reference TRBV14 and TRBJ2-3, is EAGVTQFPSHSVIEKGQTVTLRCDPISGHDNLYWYRRVMGKEIKFLLHFVKESKQDESGMPNNRFLAERTGGTYSTLKVQPAELEDSGVYFCASTPTSGGLTDTQYFGPGTRLTVL.